This T cell receptor beta chain was sequenced for a study of T cell responses to AZD1222 COVID-19 vaccine. The CDR3 consists of 14 residues. V lost 6 bases and J lost 0, with 12 bases in between. Germline V gene data show CDR1 as DFQATT and CDR2 as SNEGSKA (reference sequence). Clones were sequenced by immunoSEQ multiplex PCR, and TCRdb holds only the in-frame ones, with some missing. The profile shows roughly 150,000 clones, around 90% of them singletons. This receptor was taken from an adult who received the AZD1222 COVID-19 vaccine. The rearrangement joins TRBV20-1 to TRBJ1-5; D is uncertain. Sequencing was performed on peripheral blood, taken 28 days after the second AZD1222 dose. CDR3 DNA sequence: TGCAGTGCCAGTCCGGGGTATAGCAATCAGCCCCAGCATTTT. It yields the protein CSASPGYSNQPQHF.